Following are 5 T cell receptor beta chains from one sample sequenced in a study of blood T cell repertoires in COVID-19. TCRdb keeps only in-frame clones here, not all; method: immunoSEQ multiplex PCR. This table has tens of thousands of clones, 65% to 85% appearing once. The specimen was peripheral blood. The receptors derive from a man aged 60-69 years in a cohort sampled during active COVID-19.

This clone turned up a few times. V is TRBV4-2 and J is TRBJ2-1, with 10 bases aligning to TRBD2. The CDR3 is 19 amino acids. J gave up 8 bases and V 1 base, and 17 bases lay outside the gene matches. From germline, CDR1 is LGHNA and CDR2 YNFKEQ. CDR3 sequence reads: CASSQVGLPGLAGVDEQFF. Here the CDR3 DNA reads TGTGCCAGCAGCCAAGTCGGTCTCCCAGGGCTAGCGGGAGTAGATGAGCAGTTCTTC.

V gene TRBV11-2 combines with J gene TRBJ2-7; D call uncertain. The CDR3 is 13 residues long. CDR1 SGHAT and CDR2 FQNNGV come from the germline V gene. V was pared by 0 bases and J by 6 bases, with 9 bases between. The CDR3 spells CASSLDAATEQYF. The DNA of the CDR3 is TGTGCCAGCAGCTTAGATGCGGCGACCGAGCAGTACTTC.

As to this clone: Other DNA sequences within the sample encode an identical CDR3. The chain combines TRBV19 with TRBJ2-6; D perhaps matches TRBD1 (6 bases). The CDR3 spans 14 residues. V shed 8 bases and J shed 1 base, with 9 bases lying between them. CDR1 is LNHDA, CDR2 SQIVND, per germline (reference sequence). CDR3 nucleotides: TGTGCCAGTCGTGACAGGTCTGGGGCCAACGTCCTGACTTTC. It specifies CASRDRSGANVLTF.

In this sample, this clone turned up a few times. The chain recombines TRBV6-5 with TRBJ1-5; D not certain. The V gene's germline CDR1 is MNHEY and CDR2 SVGAGI. Trimming cost V 7 bases and J 5 bases, with 15 bases left between them. CDR3 length: 14 amino acids. CDR3: CASTTFGRDQPQHF. The CDR3 region has the DNA TGTGCCAGCACTACCTTCGGGAGGGATCAGCCCCAGCATTTT.

The chain has TRBV5-6 and TRBJ1-2; D is undetermined. The V gene lost 1 base and the J gene lost 8 bases, with 21 bases spanning the gap. This CDR3 region has 16 residues. CDR1 is SGHDT and CDR2 is YYEEEE in the germline V gene. CDR3 region: CASSLRGAGGSGGYTF. CDR3 DNA sequence: TGTGCCAGCAGCTTGAGAGGCGCAGGCGGGAGTGGGGGCTACACCTTC.